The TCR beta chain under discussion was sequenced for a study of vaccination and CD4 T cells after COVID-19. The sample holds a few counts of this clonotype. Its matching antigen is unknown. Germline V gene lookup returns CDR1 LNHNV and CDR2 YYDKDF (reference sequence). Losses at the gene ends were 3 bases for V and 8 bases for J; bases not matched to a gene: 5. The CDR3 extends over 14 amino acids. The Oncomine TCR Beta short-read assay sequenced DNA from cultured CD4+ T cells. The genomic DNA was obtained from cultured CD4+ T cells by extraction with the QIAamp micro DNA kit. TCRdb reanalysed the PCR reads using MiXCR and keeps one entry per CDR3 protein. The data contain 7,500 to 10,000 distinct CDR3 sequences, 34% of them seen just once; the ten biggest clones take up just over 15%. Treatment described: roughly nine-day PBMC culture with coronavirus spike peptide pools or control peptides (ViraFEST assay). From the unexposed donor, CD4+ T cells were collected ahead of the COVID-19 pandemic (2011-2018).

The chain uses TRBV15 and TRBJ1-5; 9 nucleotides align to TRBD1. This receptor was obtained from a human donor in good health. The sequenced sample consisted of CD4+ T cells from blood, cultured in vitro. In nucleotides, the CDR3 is TGTGCCACCAGCAGGGACAGGGGACGGGAGCCCCAGCATTTT. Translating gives CATSRDRGREPQHF.